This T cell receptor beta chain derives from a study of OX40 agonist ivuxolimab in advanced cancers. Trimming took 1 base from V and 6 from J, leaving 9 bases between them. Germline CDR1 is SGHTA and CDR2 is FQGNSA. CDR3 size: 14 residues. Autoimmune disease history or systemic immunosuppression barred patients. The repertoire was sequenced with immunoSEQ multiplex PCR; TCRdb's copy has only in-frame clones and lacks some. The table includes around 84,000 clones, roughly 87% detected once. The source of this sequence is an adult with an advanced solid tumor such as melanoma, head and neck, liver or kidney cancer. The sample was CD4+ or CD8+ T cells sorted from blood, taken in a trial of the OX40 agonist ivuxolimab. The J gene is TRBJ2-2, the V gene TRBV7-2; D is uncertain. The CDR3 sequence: CASSLVRSPGELFF. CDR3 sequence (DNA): TGTGCCAGCAGCTTAGTTCGGTCGCCCGGGGAGCTGTTTTTT.